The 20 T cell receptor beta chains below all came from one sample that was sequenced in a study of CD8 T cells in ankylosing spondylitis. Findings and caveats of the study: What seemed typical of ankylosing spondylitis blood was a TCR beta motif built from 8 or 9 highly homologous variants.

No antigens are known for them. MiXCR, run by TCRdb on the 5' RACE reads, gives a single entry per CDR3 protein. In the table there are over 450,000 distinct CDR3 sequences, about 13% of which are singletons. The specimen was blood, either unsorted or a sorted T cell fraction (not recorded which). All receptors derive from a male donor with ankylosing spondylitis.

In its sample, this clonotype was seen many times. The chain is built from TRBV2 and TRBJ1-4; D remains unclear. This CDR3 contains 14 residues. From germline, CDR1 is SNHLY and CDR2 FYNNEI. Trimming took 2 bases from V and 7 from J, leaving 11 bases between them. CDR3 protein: CASSENRDSEKLFF. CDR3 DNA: TGTGCCAGCAGTGAAAATAGGGATTCTGAAAAACTGTTTTTT.

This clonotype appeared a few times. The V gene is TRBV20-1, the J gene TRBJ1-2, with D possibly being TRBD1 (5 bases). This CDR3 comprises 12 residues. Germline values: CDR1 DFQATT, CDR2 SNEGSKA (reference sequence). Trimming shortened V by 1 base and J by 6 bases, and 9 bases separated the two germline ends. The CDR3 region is CSARGQGDGYTF. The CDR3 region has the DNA TGCAGTGCTAGAGGACAAGGGGATGGCTACACCTTC.

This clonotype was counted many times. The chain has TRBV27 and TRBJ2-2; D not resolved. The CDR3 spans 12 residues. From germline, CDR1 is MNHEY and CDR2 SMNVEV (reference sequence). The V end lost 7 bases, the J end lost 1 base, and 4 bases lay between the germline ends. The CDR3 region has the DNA TGTGCCAGCACCGGGAACACCGGGGAGCTGTTTTTT. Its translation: CASTGNTGELFF.

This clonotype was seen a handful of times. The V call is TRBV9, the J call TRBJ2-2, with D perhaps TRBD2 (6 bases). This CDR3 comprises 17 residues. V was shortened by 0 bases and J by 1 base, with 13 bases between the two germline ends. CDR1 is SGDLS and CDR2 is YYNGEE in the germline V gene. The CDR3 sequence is CASSVAPRGRNTGELFF. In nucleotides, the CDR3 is TGTGCCAGCAGCGTAGCCCCACGGGGGAGGAACACCGGGGAGCTGTTTTTT.

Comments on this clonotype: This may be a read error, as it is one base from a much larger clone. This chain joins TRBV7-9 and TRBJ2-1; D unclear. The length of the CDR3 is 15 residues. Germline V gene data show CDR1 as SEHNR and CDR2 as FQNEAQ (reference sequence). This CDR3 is CTSNLRVGPFNEQFF. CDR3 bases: TGTACCAGCAACTTAAGGGTAGGGCCCTTCAATGAGCAGTTCTTC. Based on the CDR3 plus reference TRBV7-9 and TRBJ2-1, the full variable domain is DTGVSQNPRHKITKRGQNVTFRCDPISEHNRLYWYRQTLGQGPEFLTYFQNEAQLEKSRLLSDRFSAERPKGSFSTLEIQRTEQGDSAMYLCTSNLRVGPFNEQFFGPGTRLTVL.

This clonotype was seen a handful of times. Here the CDR3 reads CASSEAEGVSGEAFF. As DNA, the CDR3 is TGTGCCAGCAGTGAAGCCGAGGGGGTTTCGGGTGAAGCTTTCTTT. The chain combines TRBV2 with TRBJ1-1; D is perhaps TRBD1 (6 bases). Deletions cut 0 bases from V and 7 bases from J, with 15 bases between. Germline V gene lookup returns CDR1 SNHLY and CDR2 FYNNEI. The CDR3 extends over 15 amino acids.

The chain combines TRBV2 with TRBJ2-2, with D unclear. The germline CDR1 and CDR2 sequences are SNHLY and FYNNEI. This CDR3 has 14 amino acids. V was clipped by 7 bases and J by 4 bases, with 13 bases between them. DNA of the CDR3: TGTGCCAGCATCCGGTGGACGGGCACCGGGGAGCTGTTTTTT. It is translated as CASIRWTGTGELFF.

The CDR3 DNA is TGTGCCAGCAGTTTACGACGAACTAGCGGCGACGACGCCGGGGAGCTGTTTTTT. Encoded protein: CASSLRRTSGDDAGELFF. The gene calls are TRBV28 and TRBJ2-2, with TRBD2 matching 8 bases. CDR3 length equals 18 residues. The V gene's germline CDR1 is MDHEN and CDR2 SYDVKM. V shed 2 bases, J shed 6 bases, and the junction held 14 bases outside the gene matches.

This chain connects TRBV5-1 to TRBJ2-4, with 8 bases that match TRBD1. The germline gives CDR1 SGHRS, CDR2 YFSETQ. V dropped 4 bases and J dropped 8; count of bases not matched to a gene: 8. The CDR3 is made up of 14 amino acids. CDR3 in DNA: TGCGCCAGCAGCCGCGGACAGGGATGGGACATTCAGTACTTC. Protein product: CASSRGQGWDIQYF.

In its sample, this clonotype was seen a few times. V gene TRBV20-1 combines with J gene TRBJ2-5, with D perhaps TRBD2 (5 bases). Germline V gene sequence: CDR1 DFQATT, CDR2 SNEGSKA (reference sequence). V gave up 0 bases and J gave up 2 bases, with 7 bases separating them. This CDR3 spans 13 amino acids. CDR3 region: CSARESGQETQYF. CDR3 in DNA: TGCAGTGCTAGAGAATCGGGACAAGAGACCCAGTACTTC.

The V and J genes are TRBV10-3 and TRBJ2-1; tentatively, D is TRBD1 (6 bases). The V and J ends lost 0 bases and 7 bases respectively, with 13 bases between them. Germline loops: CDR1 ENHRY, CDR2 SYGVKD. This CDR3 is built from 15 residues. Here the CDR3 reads CAISESGQGWNEQFF. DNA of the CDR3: TGTGCCATCAGTGAGTCGGGTCAGGGGTGGAATGAGCAGTTCTTC.

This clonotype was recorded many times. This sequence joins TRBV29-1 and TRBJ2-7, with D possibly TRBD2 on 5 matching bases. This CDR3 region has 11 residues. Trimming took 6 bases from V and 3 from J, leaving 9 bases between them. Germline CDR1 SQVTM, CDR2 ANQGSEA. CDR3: CSVRGSYEQYF. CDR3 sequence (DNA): TGCAGCGTAAGAGGGAGCTACGAGCAGTACTTC.

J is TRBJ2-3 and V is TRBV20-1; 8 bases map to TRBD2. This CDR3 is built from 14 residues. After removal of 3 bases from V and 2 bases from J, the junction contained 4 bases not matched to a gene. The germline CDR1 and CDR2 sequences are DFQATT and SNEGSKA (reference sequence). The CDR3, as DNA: TGCAGTGCTAGTCCGGGGGGGAACACAGATACGCAGTATTTT. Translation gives CSASPGGNTDTQYF.

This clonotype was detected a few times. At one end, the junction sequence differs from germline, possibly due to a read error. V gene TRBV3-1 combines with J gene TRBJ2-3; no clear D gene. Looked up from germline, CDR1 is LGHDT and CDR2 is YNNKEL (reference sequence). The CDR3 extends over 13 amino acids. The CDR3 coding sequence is TGTGCCAGCAACCAAGGCCTCCTAGATACGCAGTATTTT. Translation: CASNQGLLDTQYF.

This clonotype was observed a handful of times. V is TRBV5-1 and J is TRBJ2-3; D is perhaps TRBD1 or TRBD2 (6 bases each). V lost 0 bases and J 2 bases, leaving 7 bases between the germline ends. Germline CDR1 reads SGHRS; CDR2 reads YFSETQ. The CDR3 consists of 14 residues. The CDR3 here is CASSLGGATDTQYF. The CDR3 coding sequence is TGCGCCAGCAGCTTGGGGGGGGCCACAGATACGCAGTATTTT.

CDR3 loop: CATSDFGTRNTGELFF. In nucleotides, the CDR3 is TGTGCCACCAGTGATTTCGGGACAAGGAACACCGGGGAGCTGTTTTTT. V and J are TRBV24-1 and TRBJ2-2, with D possibly TRBD1 on 6 matching bases. Germline CDR1 is KGHDR and CDR2 is SFDVKD. Trimming took 1 base from V and 1 from J, leaving 9 bases between them. The CDR3 is 16 amino acids.

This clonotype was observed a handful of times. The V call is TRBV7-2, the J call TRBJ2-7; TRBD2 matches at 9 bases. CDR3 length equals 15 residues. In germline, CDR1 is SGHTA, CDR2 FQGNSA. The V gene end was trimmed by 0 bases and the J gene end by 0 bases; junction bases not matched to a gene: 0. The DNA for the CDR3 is TGTGCCAGCAGCTTAGCAGCGGGAGGCTCCTACGAGCAGTACGTC. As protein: CASSLAAGGSYEQYV.

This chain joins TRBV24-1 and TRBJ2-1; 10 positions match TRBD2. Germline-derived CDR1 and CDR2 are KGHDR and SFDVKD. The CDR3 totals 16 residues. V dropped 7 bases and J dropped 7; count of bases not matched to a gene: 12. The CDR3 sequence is CATRARAGGPGNEQFF. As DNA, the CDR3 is TGTGCCACCAGAGCCCGAGCGGGAGGGCCGGGGAATGAGCAGTTCTTC.

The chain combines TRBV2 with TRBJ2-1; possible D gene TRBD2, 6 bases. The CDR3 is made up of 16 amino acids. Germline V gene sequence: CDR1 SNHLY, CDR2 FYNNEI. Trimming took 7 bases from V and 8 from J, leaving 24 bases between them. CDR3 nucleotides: TGTGCCAGCAAGCTCTCGGGCGGGATAATTCTGGATGAGCAGTTCTTC. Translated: CASKLSGGIILDEQFF.

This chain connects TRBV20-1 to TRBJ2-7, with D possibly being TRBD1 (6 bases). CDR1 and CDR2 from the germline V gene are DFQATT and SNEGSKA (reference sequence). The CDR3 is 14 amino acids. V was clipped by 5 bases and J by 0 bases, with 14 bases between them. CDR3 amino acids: CSASTGRYSYEQYF. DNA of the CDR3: TGCAGTGCTTCGACAGGACGTTACTCCTACGAGCAGTACTTC.